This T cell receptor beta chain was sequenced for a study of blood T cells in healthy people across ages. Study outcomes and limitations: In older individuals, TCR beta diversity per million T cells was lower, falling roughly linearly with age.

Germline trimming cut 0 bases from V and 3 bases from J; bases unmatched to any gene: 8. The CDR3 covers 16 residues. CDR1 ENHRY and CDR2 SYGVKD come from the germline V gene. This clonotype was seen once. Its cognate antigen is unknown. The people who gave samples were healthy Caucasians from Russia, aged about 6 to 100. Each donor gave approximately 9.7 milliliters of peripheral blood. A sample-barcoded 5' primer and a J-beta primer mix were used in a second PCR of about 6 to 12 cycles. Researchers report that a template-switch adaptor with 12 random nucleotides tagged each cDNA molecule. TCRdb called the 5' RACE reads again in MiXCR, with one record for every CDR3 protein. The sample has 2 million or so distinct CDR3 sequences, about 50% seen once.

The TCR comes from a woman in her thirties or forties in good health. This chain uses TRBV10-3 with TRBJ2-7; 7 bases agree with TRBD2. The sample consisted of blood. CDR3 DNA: TGTGCCATCAGTGAGTCAGCGGGGCAGAGACTCTACGAGCAGTACTTC. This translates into CAISESAGQRLYEQYF.